The 9 T cell receptor beta chains in this list originate from one sample, sequenced in a study of blood T cell repertoires in COVID-19. Profiled with immunoSEQ multiplex PCR; TCRdb holds only in-frame clones, not every one. The repertoire holds roughly 300,000 clones, 85% seen once, with less than 15% in the top ten. The sample taken for sequencing was peripheral blood. Every receptor here comes from a human donor in a cohort sampled during active COVID-19.

The V gene is TRBV4-2, the J gene TRBJ2-1, with 7 nucleotides matching TRBD1. Per the germline V gene, CDR1 is LGHNA and CDR2 is YNFKEQ. Losses at the gene ends were 0 bases for V and 4 bases for J; bases not matched to a gene: 6. The CDR3 extends over 16 amino acids. In DNA, the CDR3 is TGTGCCAGCAGCCAAGATCGAGACAGGGAGTACAATGAGCAGTTCTTC. Protein sequence: CASSQDRDREYNEQFF.

The rearrangement links TRBV5-8 to TRBJ2-1; 7 bases line up with TRBD1. The CDR3 totals 15 residues. V shed 0 bases and J 8 bases; nucleotides not matched to a gene: 8. The germline V gene has CDR1 SGHTS and CDR2 YDEGEE. The CDR3 nucleotides read TGTGCCAGCAGCTTGGGGGTTAACAGGGGATATGAGCAGTTCTTC. Translation: CASSLGVNRGYEQFF.

This clone has just a few counts. This chain links TRBV7-9 with TRBJ2-5, with D unclear. V shed 1 base and J shed 4 bases, with 13 bases lying between them. Germline lookup yields CDR1 SEHNR and CDR2 FQNEAQ (reference sequence). This CDR3 comprises 15 residues. The CDR3 bases are TGTGCCAGCAGCTTAGTAGGCGCGGCTCCAGAGACCCAGTACTTC. It yields the protein CASSLVGAAPETQYF.

The chain has TRBV5-5 and TRBJ1-1; 9 positions match TRBD1. The length of the CDR3 is 16 residues. Germline values: CDR1 SGHKS, CDR2 YYEKEE (reference sequence). V was clipped by 3 bases and J by 5 bases; unmatched bases: 11. DNA of the CDR3: TGTGCCAGCAGCTCACAGGGGGCCCGCGTTGGAACTGAAGCTTTCTTT. Translating it yields CASSSQGARVGTEAFF.

This clone has just a few counts. The J gene is TRBJ1-1, the V gene TRBV30; D remains unclear. The CDR3 runs 13 residues. Germline CDR1 and CDR2: GTSNPN and SVGIG (reference sequence). The V end was cut by 4 bases, the J end by 0 bases, with 9 bases between. CDR3 sequence reads: CAWTWTLNTEAFF. CDR3 nucleotides: TGTGCCTGGACCTGGACTCTGAACACTGAAGCTTTCTTT.

The CDR3 reads CASSLAGRETQYF. CDR3 DNA sequence: TGCGCCAGCAGCTTGGCAGGCCGCGAGACCCAGTACTTC. The chain couples TRBV5-1 to TRBJ2-5; no clear D. The V end lost 0 bases, the J end lost 5 bases, and 8 bases lay between the germline ends. Germline CDR1 reads SGHRS; CDR2 reads YFSETQ. This CDR3 is 13 amino acids long.

The CDR3: CASSEFGLAGDRNEQFF. In DNA form, the CDR3 reads TGTGCCAGCAGTGAATTCGGGCTAGCGGGAGATCGCAATGAGCAGTTCTTC. The chain uses TRBV6-1 and TRBJ2-1, with 10 bases that match TRBD2. From germline, CDR1 is MNHNS and CDR2 SASEGT. Trimming took 2 bases from V and 6 from J; bases not matched to a gene: 10. The CDR3 extends over 17 amino acids.

The rearrangement joins TRBV28 to TRBJ1-5; D call uncertain. Looked up from germline, CDR1 is MDHEN and CDR2 is SYDVKM. Trimming removed 8 bases from V and 6 bases from J, with 17 bases in between. The CDR3 sequence is 14 residues long. The CDR3 reads CASEGFVATQPQHF. As DNA, the CDR3 is TGTGCCAGCGAAGGTTTTGTAGCGACTCAGCCCCAGCATTTT.

The chain uses TRBV28 and TRBJ2-3, with no clear D. CDR1 and CDR2 (germline): MDHEN, SYDVKM. V was trimmed by 5 bases and J by 4 bases, leaving 4 bases between them. This CDR3 is 11 amino acids long. The DNA for the CDR3 is TGTGCCAGCAGTCTGTCAGATACGCAGTATTTT. This codes for CASSLSDTQYF.